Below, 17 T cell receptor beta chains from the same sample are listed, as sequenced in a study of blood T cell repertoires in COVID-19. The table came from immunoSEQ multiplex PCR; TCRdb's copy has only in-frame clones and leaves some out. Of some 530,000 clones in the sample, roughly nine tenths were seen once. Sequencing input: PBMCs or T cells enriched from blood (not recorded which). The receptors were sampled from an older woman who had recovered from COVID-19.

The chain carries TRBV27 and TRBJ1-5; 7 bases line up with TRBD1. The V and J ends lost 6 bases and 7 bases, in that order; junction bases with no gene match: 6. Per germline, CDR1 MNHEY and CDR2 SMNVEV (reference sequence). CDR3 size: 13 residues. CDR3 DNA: TGTGCCAGCAGCGGGACAGCAGGGCAGCCCCAGCATTTT. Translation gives CASSGTAGQPQHF.

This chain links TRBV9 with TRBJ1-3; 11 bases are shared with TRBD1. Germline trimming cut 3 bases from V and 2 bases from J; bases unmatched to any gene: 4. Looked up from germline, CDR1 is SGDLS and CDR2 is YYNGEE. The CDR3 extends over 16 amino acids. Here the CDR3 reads CASSGDRGKAGNTIYF. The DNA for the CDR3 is TGTGCCAGCAGCGGGGACAGGGGGAAGGCTGGAAACACCATATATTTT.

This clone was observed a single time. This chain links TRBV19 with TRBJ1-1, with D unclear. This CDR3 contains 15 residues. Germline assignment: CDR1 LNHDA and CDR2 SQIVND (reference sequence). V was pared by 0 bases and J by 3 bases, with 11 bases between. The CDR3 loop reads CASSIEWRFDTEAFF. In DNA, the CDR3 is TGTGCCAGTAGTATAGAATGGAGGTTTGACACTGAAGCTTTCTTT.

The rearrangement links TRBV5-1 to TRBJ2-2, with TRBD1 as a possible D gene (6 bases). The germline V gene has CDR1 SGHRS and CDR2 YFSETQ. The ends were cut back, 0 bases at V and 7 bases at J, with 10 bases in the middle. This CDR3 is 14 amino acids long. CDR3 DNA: TGCGCCAGCAGCTTGGACTCGGACAGCGGGGAGCTGTTTTTT. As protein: CASSLDSDSGELFF.

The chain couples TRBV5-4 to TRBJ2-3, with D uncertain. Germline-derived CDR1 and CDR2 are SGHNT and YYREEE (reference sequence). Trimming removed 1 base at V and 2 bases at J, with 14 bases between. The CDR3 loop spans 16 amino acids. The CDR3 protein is CASSLPQRPDTDTQYF. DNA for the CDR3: TGTGCCAGCAGCTTGCCCCAGCGACCCGACACAGATACGCAGTATTTT.

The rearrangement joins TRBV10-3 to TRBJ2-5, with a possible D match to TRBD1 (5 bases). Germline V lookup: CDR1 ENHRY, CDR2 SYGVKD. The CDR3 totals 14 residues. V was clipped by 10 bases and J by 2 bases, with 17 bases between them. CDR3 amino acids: CATSFLRGQETQYF. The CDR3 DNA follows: TGTGCCACCTCCTTCCTTAGGGGACAAGAGACCCAGTACTTC.

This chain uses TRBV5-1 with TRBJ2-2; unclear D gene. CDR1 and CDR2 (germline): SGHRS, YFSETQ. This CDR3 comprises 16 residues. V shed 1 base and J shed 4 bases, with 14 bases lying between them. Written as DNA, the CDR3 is TGCGCCAGCAGCTTGTATGGAGCCTCGAGCACCGGGGAGCTGTTTTTT. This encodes CASSLYGASSTGELFF.

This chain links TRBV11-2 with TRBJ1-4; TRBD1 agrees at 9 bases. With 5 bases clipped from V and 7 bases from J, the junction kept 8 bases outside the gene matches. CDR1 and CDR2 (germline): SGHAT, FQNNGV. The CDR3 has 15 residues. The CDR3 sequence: CASSRPDRGGEKLFF. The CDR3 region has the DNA TGTGCCAGCAGCCGCCCGGACAGGGGAGGTGAAAAACTGTTTTTT.

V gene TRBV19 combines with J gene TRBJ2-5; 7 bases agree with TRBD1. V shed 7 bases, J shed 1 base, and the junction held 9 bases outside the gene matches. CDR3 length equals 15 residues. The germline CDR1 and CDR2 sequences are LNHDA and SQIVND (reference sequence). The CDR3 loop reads CASNFPGGSQETQYF. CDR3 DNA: TGTGCCAGTAATTTTCCAGGGGGTTCCCAAGAGACCCAGTACTTC.

The CDR3 protein is CASSLAGAGAGDTQYF. DNA of the CDR3: TGTGCCAGCAGCTTGGCTGGCGCGGGGGCCGGGGATACGCAGTATTTT. The chain recombines TRBV5-4 with TRBJ2-3, with TRBD2 as a possible D gene (7 bases). Trimming removed 0 bases from V and 6 bases from J, with 17 bases in between. Germline CDR1 SGHNT, CDR2 YYREEE (reference sequence). The CDR3 runs to 16 residues.

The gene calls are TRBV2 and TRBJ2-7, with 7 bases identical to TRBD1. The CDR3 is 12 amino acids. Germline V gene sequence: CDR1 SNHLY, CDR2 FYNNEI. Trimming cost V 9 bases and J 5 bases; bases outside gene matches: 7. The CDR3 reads CASKTGIHEQYF. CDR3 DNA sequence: TGTGCCAGTAAGACAGGGATCCACGAGCAGTACTTC.

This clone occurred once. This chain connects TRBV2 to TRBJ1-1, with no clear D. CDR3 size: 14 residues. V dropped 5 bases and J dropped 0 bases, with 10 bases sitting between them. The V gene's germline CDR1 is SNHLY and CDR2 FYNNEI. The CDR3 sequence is CASSRFEMNTEAFF. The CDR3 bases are TGTGCCAGCAGTCGCTTTGAGATGAACACTGAAGCTTTCTTT.

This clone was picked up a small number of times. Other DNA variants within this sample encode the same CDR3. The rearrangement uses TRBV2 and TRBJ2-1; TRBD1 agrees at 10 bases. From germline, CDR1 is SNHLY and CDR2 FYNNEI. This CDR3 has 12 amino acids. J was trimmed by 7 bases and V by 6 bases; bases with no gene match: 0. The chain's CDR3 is CASRDRGNEQFF. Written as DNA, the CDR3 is TGTGCCAGCAGGGACAGGGGGAATGAGCAGTTCTTC. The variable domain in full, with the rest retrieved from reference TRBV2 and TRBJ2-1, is EPEVTQTPSHQVTQMGQEVILRCVPISNHLYFYWYRQILGQKVEFLVSFYNNEISEKSEIFDDQFSVERPDGSNFTLKIRSTKLEDSAMYFCASRDRGNEQFFGPGTRLTVL.

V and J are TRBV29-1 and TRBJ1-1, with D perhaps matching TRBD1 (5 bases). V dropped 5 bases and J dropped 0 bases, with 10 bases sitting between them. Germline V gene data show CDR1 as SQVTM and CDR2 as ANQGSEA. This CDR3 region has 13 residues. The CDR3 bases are TGCAGCGTTTGGGGGGAAGTGAACACTGAAGCTTTCTTT. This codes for CSVWGEVNTEAFF.

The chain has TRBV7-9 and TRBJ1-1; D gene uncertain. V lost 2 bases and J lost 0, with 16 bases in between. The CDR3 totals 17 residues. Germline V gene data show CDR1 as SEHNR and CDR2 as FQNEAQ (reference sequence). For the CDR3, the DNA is TGTGCCAGCAGCTTAACGAAGACGCTCGACTTGAACACTGAAGCTTTCTTT. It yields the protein CASSLTKTLDLNTEAFF.

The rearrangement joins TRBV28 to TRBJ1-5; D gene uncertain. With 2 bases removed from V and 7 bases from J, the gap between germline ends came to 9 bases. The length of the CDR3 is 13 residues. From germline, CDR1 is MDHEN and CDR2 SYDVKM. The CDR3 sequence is CASSLVQKQPQHF. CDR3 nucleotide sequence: TGTGCCAGCAGTTTAGTACAGAAACAGCCCCAGCATTTT.

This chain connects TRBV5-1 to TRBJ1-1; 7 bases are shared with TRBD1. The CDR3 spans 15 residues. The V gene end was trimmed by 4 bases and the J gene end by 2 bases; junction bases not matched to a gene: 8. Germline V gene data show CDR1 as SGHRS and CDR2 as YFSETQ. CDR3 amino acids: CASSTEGQVNTEAFF. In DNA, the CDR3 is TGCGCCAGCAGCACGGAAGGACAGGTTAACACTGAAGCTTTCTTT. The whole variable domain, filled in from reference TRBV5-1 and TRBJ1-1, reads KAGVTQTPRYLIKTRGQQVTLSCSPISGHRSVSWYQQTPGQGLQFLFEYFSETQRNKGNFPGRFSGRQFSNSRSEMNVSTLELGDSALYLCASSTEGQVNTEAFFGQGTRLTVV.